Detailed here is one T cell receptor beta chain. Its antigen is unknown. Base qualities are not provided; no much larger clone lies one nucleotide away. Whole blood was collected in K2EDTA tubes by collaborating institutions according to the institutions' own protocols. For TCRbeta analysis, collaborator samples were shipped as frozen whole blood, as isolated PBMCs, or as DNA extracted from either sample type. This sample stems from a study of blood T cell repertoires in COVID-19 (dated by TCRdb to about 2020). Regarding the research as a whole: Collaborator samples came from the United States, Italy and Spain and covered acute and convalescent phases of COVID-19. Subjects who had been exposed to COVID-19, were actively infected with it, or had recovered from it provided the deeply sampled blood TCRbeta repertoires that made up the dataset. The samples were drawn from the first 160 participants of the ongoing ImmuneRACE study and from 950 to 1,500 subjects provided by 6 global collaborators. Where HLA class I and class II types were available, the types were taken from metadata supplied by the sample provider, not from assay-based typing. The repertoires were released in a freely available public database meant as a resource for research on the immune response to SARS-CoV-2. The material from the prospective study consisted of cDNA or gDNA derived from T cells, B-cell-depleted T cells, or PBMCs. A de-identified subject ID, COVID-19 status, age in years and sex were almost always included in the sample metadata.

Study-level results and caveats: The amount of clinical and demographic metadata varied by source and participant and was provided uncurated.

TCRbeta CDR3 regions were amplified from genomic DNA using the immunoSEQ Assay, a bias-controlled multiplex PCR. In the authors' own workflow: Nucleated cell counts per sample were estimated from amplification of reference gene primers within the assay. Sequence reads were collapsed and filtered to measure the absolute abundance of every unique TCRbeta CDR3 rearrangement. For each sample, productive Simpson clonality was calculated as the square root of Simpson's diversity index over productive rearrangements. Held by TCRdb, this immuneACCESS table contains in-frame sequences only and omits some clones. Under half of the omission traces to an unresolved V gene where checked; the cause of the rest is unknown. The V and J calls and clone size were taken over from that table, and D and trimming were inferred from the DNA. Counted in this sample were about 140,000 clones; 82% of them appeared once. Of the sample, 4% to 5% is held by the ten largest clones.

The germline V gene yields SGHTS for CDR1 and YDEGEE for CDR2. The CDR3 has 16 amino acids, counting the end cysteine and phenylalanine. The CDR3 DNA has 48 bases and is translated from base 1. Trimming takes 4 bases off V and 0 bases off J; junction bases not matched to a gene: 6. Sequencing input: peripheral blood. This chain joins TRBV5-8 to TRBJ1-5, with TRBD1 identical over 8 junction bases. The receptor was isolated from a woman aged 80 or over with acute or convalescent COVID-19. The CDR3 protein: CASSRRTGNSNQPQHF. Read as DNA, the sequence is TGTGCCAGCAGCAGACGGACAGGGAATAGCAATCAGCCCCAGCATTTT.